These T cell receptor beta chains were read from a single sample in a study of blood T cell repertoires in COVID-19. Data came from immunoSEQ multiplex PCR; TCRdb stores just in-frame clones and leaves some out. The table lists about 270,000 clones, around 90% of them singletons. The sequencing sample was made of PBMCs or T cells enriched from blood (not recorded which). These receptors originate from a woman in her twenties or thirties who had recovered from COVID-19. The CDR3 runs from the conserved cysteine through the conserved F or W. Each record gives: D gene, clone size, J gene, V gene, CDR3 protein, CDR3 DNA. D genes are given only for firm matches. For some rows the clone size is stated as once, few or many, or as a class when expanded; others skip it.

D: NA; size: NA; J: TRBJ1-3; V: TRBV3-1/TRBV3-2; CDR3: CASSQGPISGNTIYF; DNA: TGTGCCAGCAGCCAAGGGCCGATCTCTGGAAACACCATATATTTT
D: NA; size: NA; J: TRBJ1-1; V: TRBV5-1; CDR3: CASSLSLNTEAFF; DNA: TGCGCCAGCAGCTTGTCTCTGAACACTGAAGCTTTCTTT
D: TRBD2; size: NA; J: TRBJ2-3; V: TRBV9; CDR3: CASSVIAGGPLDTQYF; DNA: TGTGCCAGCAGCGTGATAGCGGGAGGGCCTCTAGATACGCAGTATTTT
D: NA; size: NA; J: TRBJ1-1; V: TRBV11-3; CDR3: CATTWGGNTEAFF; DNA: TGTGCCACCACTTGGGGGGGGAACACTGAAGCTTTCTTT
D: NA; size: NA; J: TRBJ1-5; V: TRBV28; CDR3: CASSSRNTVNQPQHF; DNA: TGTGCCAGCAGTTCACGTAACACCGTTAATCAGCCCCAGCATTTT
D: NA; size: NA; J: TRBJ1-4; V: TRBV28; CDR3: CASSFRGIATNEKLFF; DNA: TGTGCCAGCAGTTTTAGGGGAATTGCAACTAATGAAAAACTGTTTTTT
D: TRBD1; size: once; J: TRBJ2-7; V: TRBV24-1; CDR3: CATSGTGGYEQYF; DNA: TGTGCCACCAGTGGGACAGGGGGGTACGAGCAGTACTTC
D: NA; size: NA; J: TRBJ2-3; V: TRBV27; CDR3: CASSYGRDTDTQYF; DNA: TGTGCCAGCAGTTACGGGCGGGACACAGATACGCAGTATTTT
D: TRBD1; size: NA; J: TRBJ1-2; V: TRBV12-3/TRBV12-4; CDR3: CASILQGAKSF; DNA: TGTGCCAGCATCCTACAGGGGGCGAAGTCCTTC
D: NA; size: NA; J: TRBJ2-7; V: TRBV12-3/TRBV12-4; CDR3: CATRSGGHEQYF; DNA: TGTGCCACCCGGTCGGGGGGCCACGAGCAGTACTTC
D: TRBD1; size: NA; J: TRBJ1-4; V: TRBV4-3; CDR3: CASSPKRTGSRNEKLFF; DNA: TGCGCCAGCAGCCCGAAGAGGACAGGGTCTCGTAATGAAAAACTGTTTTTT
D: TRBD1; size: NA; J: TRBJ1-2; V: TRBV24-1; CDR3: CATSARDSYYGYTF; DNA: TGTGCCACCAGTGCCCGGGACAGCTACTATGGCTACACCTTC
D: TRBD1; size: NA; J: TRBJ2-3; V: TRBV14; CDR3: CASSQDRDRVYGEDTQYF; DNA: TGTGCCAGCAGCCAAGACAGGGACAGGGTATATGGTGAGGATACGCAGTATTTT
D: NA; size: NA; J: TRBJ2-3; V: TRBV11-3; CDR3: CASSRDGADTQYF; DNA: TGTGCCAGCAGCCGCGACGGAGCAGATACGCAGTATTTT
D: NA; size: few; J: TRBJ2-4; V: TRBV5-8; CDR3: CASSFGHNDIQYF; DNA: TGTGCCAGCAGCTTTGGCCATAACGACATTCAGTACTTC
D: NA; size: NA; J: TRBJ2-7; V: TRBV10-3; CDR3: CAIGGTVRWEQYF; DNA: TGTGCCATCGGCGGGACGGTTAGGTGGGAGCAGTACTTC
D: TRBD1; size: NA; J: TRBJ2-2; V: TRBV7-2; CDR3: CASSEDRGRGELFF; DNA: TGTGCCAGCAGTGAGGACAGGGGGCGAGGGGAGCTGTTTTTT
D: TRBD1; size: NA; J: TRBJ2-1; V: TRBV5-6; CDR3: CASSLDTGGWQFF; DNA: TGTGCCAGCAGCTTGGATACAGGGGGTTGGCAGTTCTTC
D: NA; size: NA; J: TRBJ1-1; V: TRBV27; CDR3: CASSLVAVDTEAFF; DNA: TGTGCCAGCAGTTTAGTGGCGGTGGACACTGAAGCTTTCTTT
D: TRBD2; size: NA; J: TRBJ2-7; V: TRBV7-3; CDR3: CASSPGLGDYEQYF; DNA: TGTGCCAGCAGCCCCGGACTAGGTGACTACGAGCAGTACTTC
D: NA; size: few; J: TRBJ1-1; V: TRBV7-2; CDR3: CASSLQGRAEAFF; DNA: TGTGCCAGCAGCTTACAGGGTCGGGCTGAAGCTTTCTTT
D: TRBD1; size: NA; J: TRBJ2-7; V: TRBV6-6; CDR3: CASTGGRTVPYEQYF; DNA: TGTGCCTCAACAGGGGGCAGGACAGTCCCCTACGAGCAGTACTTC
D: NA; size: NA; J: TRBJ1-5; V: TRBV27; CDR3: CASSTGNSPNQPQHF; DNA: TGTGCCAGCAGTACAGGGAACAGTCCCAATCAGCCCCAGCATTTT
D: NA; size: NA; J: TRBJ1-2; V: TRBV20-1; CDR3: CSASEGTPRGGYGYTF; DNA: TGCAGTGCTAGTGAAGGGACCCCTAGGGGAGGGTATGGCTACACCTTC
D: NA; size: many; J: TRBJ2-1; V: TRBV24-1; CDR3: CATSERGRGFYNEQFF; DNA: TGTGCCACCAGTGAAAGAGGGCGGGGTTTCTACAATGAGCAGTTCTTC
D: TRBD1; size: NA; J: TRBJ1-5; V: TRBV18; CDR3: CASSPLDRESQPQHF; DNA: TGTGCCAGCTCACCTCTAGACAGGGAAAGTCAGCCCCAGCATTTT
D: TRBD2; size: NA; J: TRBJ2-5; V: TRBV27; CDR3: CASTSLAGGHRETQYF; DNA: TGTGCCAGCACCTCCTTAGCGGGGGGCCACAGGGAGACCCAGTACTTC
D: NA; size: NA; J: TRBJ2-3; V: TRBV3-1/TRBV3-2; CDR3: CASSQVTTSTDTQYF; DNA: TGTGCCAGCAGCCAAGTGACGACTAGCACAGATACGCAGTATTTT
D: TRBD1; size: NA; J: TRBJ2-2; V: TRBV28; CDR3: CASSFRTGTGELFF; DNA: TGTGCCAGCAGTTTTAGGACAGGGACCGGGGAGCTGTTTTTT
D: NA; size: NA; J: TRBJ2-7; V: TRBV6-5; CDR3: CASSLGLTSEQYF; DNA: TGTGCCAGCAGTCTAGGGTTAACTAGCGAGCAGTACTTC
D: NA; size: NA; J: TRBJ1-1; V: TRBV5-1; CDR3: CASSWNQDSNTEAFF; DNA: TGCGCCAGCAGCTGGAACCAAGACAGCAACACTGAAGCTTTCTTT
D: NA; size: once; J: TRBJ2-4; V: TRBV5-1; CDR3: CASSLGEHKGLAKNIQYF; DNA: TGCGCCAGCAGCCTGGGTGAACACAAGGGGCTAGCCAAAAACATTCAGTACTTC
D: NA; size: NA; J: TRBJ2-2; V: TRBV18; CDR3: CASSPGLIKWAGELFF; DNA: TGTGCCAGCTCACCGGGACTGATCAAATGGGCCGGGGAGCTGTTTTTT
D: NA; size: NA; J: TRBJ2-3; V: TRBV6-4; CDR3: CARSGTPGHGDTQYF; DNA: TGTGCCAGGTCCGGGACACCGGGACACGGGGATACGCAGTATTTT
D: TRBD2; size: NA; J: TRBJ2-5; V: TRBV29-1; CDR3: CSVEDRYPLAGGIGRETQYF; DNA: TGCAGCGTTGAAGATCGATATCCACTAGCGGGAGGAATAGGGCGAGAGACCCAGTACTTC
D: NA; size: NA; J: TRBJ1-5; V: TRBV28; CDR3: CASSLSRGRKGGGNQPQHF; DNA: TGTGCCAGCAGTTTATCCCGGGGCAGGAAAGGAGGGGGCAATCAGCCCCAGCATTTT
D: TRBD1; size: NA; J: TRBJ2-3; V: TRBV7-8; CDR3: CASSLGPGQSTDTQYF; DNA: TGTGCCAGCAGCTTAGGACCGGGACAGAGCACAGATACGCAGTATTTT